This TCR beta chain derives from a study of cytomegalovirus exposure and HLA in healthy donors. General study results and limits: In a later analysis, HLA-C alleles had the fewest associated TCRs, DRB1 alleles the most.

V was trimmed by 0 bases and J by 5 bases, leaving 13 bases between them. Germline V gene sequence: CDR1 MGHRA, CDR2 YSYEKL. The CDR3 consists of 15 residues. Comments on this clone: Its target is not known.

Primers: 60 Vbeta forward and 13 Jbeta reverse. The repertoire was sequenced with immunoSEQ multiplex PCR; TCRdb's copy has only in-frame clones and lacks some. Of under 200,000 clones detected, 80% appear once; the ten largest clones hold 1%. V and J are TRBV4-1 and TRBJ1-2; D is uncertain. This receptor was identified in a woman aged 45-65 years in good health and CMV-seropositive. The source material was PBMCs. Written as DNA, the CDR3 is TGCGCCAGCAGCCAAGAGCCGAGGATACTTTATGGCTACACCTTC. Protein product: CASSQEPRILYGYTF.